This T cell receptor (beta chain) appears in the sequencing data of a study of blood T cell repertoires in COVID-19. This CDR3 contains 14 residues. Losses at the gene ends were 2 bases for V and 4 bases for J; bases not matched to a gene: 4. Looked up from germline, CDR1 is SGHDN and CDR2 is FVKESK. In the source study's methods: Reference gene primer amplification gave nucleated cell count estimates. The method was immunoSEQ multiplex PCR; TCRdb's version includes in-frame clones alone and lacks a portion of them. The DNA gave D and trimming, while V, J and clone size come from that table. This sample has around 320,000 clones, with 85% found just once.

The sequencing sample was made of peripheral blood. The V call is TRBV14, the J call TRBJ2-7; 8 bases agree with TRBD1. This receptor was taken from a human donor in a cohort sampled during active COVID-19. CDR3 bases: TGTGCCAGCAGCCAAAGGACAGGGTGGTACGAGCAGTACTTC. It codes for CASSQRTGWYEQYF.